Sequencing of this T cell receptor (beta chain) was carried out in a study of memory CD4+ T cells and cytomegalovirus serostatus. This clone was recorded a few times. Trimming cost V 7 bases and J 3 bases, with 15 bases left between them. Germline V gene lookup returns CDR1 MNHEY and CDR2 SVGAGI. The CDR3 totals 14 residues. As handled by the study authors: After removing out-of-frame reads, around 2.2 million distinct TCRbeta sequences remained. Generated by immunoSEQ multiplex PCR, the TCRdb table keeps only in-frame clones and is missing some. V and J calls plus clone size are reproduced from that table; the DNA served to infer D and trimming. The sample carries approximately 44,000 clones, over 65% recorded once. The sort gate was single viable CD3+CD4+CD8-CD45RO+ cells for memory CD4+ T cells.

The sequenced sample consisted of memory CD4+ T cells from blood. This chain connects TRBV6-5 to TRBJ1-2; the D gene is possibly TRBD1 (6 bases). The source of this sequence is an adult in good health and CMV-seronegative. The CDR3 reads CASTKGGIDYGYTF. The CDR3 nucleotides read TGTGCCAGCACCAAGGGGGGAATCGACTATGGCTACACCTTC.